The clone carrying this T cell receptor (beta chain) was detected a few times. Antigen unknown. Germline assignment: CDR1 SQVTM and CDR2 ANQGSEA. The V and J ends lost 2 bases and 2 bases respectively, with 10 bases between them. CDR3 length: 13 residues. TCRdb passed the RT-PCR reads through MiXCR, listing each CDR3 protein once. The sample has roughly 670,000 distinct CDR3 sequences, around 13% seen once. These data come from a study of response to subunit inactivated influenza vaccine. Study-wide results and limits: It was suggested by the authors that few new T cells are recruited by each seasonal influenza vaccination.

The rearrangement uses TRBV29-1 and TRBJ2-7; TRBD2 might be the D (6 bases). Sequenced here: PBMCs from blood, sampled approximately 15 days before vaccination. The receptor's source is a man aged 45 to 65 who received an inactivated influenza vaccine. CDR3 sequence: CSVESSVAYEQYF. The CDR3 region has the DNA TGCAGCGTTGAATCTAGCGTGGCCTACGAGCAGTACTTC.